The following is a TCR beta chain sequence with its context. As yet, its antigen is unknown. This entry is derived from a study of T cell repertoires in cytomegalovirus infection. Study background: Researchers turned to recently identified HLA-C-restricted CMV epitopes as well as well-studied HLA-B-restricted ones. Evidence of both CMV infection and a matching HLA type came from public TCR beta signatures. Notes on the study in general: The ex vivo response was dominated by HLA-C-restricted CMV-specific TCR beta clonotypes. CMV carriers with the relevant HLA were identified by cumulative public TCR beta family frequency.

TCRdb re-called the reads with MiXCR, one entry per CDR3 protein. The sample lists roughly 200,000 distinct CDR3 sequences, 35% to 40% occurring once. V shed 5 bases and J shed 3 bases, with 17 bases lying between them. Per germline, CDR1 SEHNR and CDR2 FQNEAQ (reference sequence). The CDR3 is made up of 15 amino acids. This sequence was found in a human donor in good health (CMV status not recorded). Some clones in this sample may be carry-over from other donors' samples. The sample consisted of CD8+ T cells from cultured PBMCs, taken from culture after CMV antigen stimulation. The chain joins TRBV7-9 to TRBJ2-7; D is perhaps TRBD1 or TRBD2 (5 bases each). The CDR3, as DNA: TGTGCCAGCAGCCACGGACTCGTGACAGTCTACGAGCAGTACTTC. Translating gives CASSHGLVTVYEQYF.